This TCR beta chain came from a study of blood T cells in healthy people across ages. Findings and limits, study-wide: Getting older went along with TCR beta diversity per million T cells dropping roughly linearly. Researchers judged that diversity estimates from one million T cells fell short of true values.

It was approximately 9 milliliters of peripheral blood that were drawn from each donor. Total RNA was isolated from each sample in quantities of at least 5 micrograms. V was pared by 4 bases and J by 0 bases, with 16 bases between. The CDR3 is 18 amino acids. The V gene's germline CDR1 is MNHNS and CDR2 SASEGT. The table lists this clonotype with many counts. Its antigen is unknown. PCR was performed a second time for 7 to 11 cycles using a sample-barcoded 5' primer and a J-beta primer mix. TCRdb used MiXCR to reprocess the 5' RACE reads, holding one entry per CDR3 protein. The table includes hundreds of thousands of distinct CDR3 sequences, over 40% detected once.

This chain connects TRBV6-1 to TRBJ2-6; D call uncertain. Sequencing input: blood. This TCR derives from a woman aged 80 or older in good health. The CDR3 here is CASSANWQVGSGANVLTF. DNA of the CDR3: TGTGCCAGCAGTGCTAATTGGCAGGTGGGCTCTGGGGCCAACGTCCTGACTTTC.